This T cell receptor (beta chain) was recovered during a study of blood T cells in healthy people across ages. A sample-barcoded 5' primer and a J-beta primer mix were used in a second PCR of roughly 6 to 12 cycles. A 12-random-nucleotide template-switch adaptor tagged each cDNA molecule. TCRdb passed the 5' RACE reads through MiXCR, listing each CDR3 protein once. The sample lists about 670,000 distinct CDR3 sequences; about 51% were seen once. Of note for this clonotype: What it binds is unknown.

Study-wide results and limits: Long-lived and aged donors differed, with more naive CD4+ cells and higher diversity in the long-lived. In older individuals, TCR beta diversity per million T cells was lower, falling roughly linearly with age.

In germline, CDR1 is MGHRA, CDR2 YSYEKL. CDR3 length: 18 amino acids. V was trimmed by 0 bases and J by 4 bases, leaving 20 bases between them. This receptor was obtained from a woman older than 75 in good health. Sequenced sample: blood. The chain employs TRBV4-1 and TRBJ2-3; D perhaps matches TRBD2 (6 bases). The CDR3 region has the DNA TGCGCCAGCAGCCAAGAAGGCGGAGGGCAGGGATTCCCAGATACGCAGTATTTT. This sequence encodes CASSQEGGGQGFPDTQYF.